The TCR beta chain described here comes from a study of blood T cell repertoires in COVID-19. The overall study: Sites across the United States, Italy and Spain contributed samples from acute and convalescent COVID-19. Sample material is recorded as cDNA or gDNA derived from T cells, B-cell-depleted T cells, or PBMCs.

Original data processing: Scientists estimated how many nucleated cells there were by amplifying reference gene primers. Assay: immunoSEQ multiplex PCR; the TCRdb copy retains only in-frame clones and omits some. V and J calls and clone size come straight from that table; D and trimming were deduced from the DNA. The sample contains 65,000 to 85,000 clones, approximately 90% of which appear only once. Germline V gives CDR1 MDHEN, CDR2 SYDVKM. V lost 6 bases and J 8 bases, leaving 14 bases between the germline ends. The CDR3 loop spans 14 amino acids. The V call is TRBV28, the J call TRBJ1-6; D is unclear. The sequencing sample was made of peripheral blood. The sequence was obtained from a human donor in a cohort sampled during active COVID-19. CDR3 sequence (DNA): TGTGCCAGCAGCCGTCGCACGGTCCATTCACCCCTCCACTTT. This translates into CASSRRTVHSPLHF. Looking up the rest from reference TRBV28 and TRBJ1-6 gives the full variable domain: DVKVTQSSRYLVKRTGEKVFLECVQDMDHENMFWYRQDPGLGLRLIYFSYDVKMKEKGDIPEGYSVSREKKERFSLILESASTNQTSMYLCASSRRTVHSPLHFGNGTRLTVT.